One and the same sample provided the 29 T cell receptor beta chains below, sequenced in a study of CD8+ T cells in alopecia areata. The treatment: oral pan-JAK inhibitor, 5-10 mg twice daily. cDNA prepared by RNA extraction and subsequent reverse transcription served as the template for sequencing. Sequencing was performed with immunoSEQ multiplex PCR; in TCRdb, only in-frame clones are kept and a portion is missing. The sample includes around 300,000 clones, 60% of them seen just once. Sample: CD4+ T cells sorted from blood, taken at approximately week 52, from a patient treated with tofacitinib. The receptors derive from a human donor with alopecia areata.

The V and J genes are TRBV7-9 and TRBJ1-1, with 7 bases identical to TRBD1. The CDR3 length is 12 residues. V was pared by 5 bases and J by 8 bases, with 5 bases of the junction left unmatched. CDR1 and CDR2 (germline): SEHNR, FQNEAQ (reference sequence). This CDR3 reads CASSHRGQEAFF. CDR3 DNA sequence: TGTGCCAGCAGCCACCGGGGACAGGAAGCTTTCTTT.

The chain recombines TRBV19 with TRBJ2-7; D is perhaps TRBD2 (6 bases). Germline assignment: CDR1 LNHDA and CDR2 SQIVND (reference sequence). The CDR3 extends over 15 amino acids. V was trimmed by 7 bases and J by 2 bases, leaving 18 bases between them. CDR3 sequence (DNA): TGTGCCAGTACTTCCTCCCCCGGGGGAGCCTACGAGCAGTACTTC. Its translation: CASTSSPGGAYEQYF.

J is TRBJ1-1 and V is TRBV29-1, with 8 bases matching TRBD1. The CDR3 has 14 amino acids. Unmatched junction bases numbered 7, after V lost 2 bases and J lost 5 bases. The V gene's germline CDR1 is SQVTM and CDR2 ANQGSEA. The CDR3 DNA reads as TGCAGCGTTGAACTTCAGGGGGCGCGGACTGAAGCTTTCTTT. Its translation: CSVELQGARTEAFF. The full variable domain, rest sourced from reference TRBV29-1 and TRBJ1-1, is SAVISQKPSRDICQRGTSLTIQCQVDSQVTMMFWYRQQPGQSLTLIATANQGSEATYESGFVIDKFPISRPNLTFSTLTVSNMSPEDSSIYLCSVELQGARTEAFFGQGTRLTVV.

This clone appeared a few times. V gene TRBV29-1 combines with J gene TRBJ2-7; TRBD1 matches 10 bases. The CDR3 covers 12 residues. CDR1 and CDR2 from the germline V gene are SQVTM and ANQGSEA. V lost 2 bases and J lost 6; bases outside the gene matches: 1. The CDR3: CSVERTGGEQYF. CDR3 DNA sequence: TGCAGCGTTGAAAGGACAGGGGGCGAGCAGTACTTC.

The chain employs TRBV7-2 and TRBJ1-1; 9 bases agree with TRBD1. The germline V gene has CDR1 SGHTA and CDR2 FQGNSA. The CDR3 totals 15 residues. V was pared by 6 bases and J by 0 bases, with 5 bases of the junction left unmatched. CDR3: CASRRQGGMNTEAFF. Here the CDR3 DNA reads TGTGCCAGCAGGAGACAGGGGGGGATGAACACTGAAGCTTTCTTT.

This clone was observed many times. This chain links TRBV7-9 with TRBJ1-2; TRBD1 agrees at 7 bases. CDR1 and CDR2 (germline): SEHNR, FQNEAQ (reference sequence). This CDR3 contains 15 residues. V lost 4 bases, J lost 8 bases, and 13 bases stayed unmatched. For the CDR3, the DNA is TGTGCCAGCAGCTCCGGCGGGACAGCGTTCTCCGGCTACACCTTC. Translated, it gives CASSSGGTAFSGYTF. Complete variable domain (other parts from reference TRBV7-9 and TRBJ1-2): DTGVSQNPRHKITKRGQNVTFRCDPISEHNRLYWYRQTLGQGPEFLTYFQNEAQLEKSRLLSDRFSAERPKGSFSTLEIQRTEQGDSAMYLCASSSGGTAFSGYTFGSGTRLTVV.

This chain joins TRBV4-1 and TRBJ1-2; no definite D call. The CDR3 loop spans 14 amino acids. Trimming shortened V by 1 base and J by 8 bases, and 14 bases separated the two germline ends. CDR1 MGHRA and CDR2 YSYEKL come from the germline V gene. This chain's CDR3 is CASSQVGEIYGYTF. The DNA for the CDR3 is TGCGCCAGCAGCCAAGTCGGGGAAATTTACGGCTACACCTTC.

The V gene is TRBV4-1, the J gene TRBJ2-5; 8 positions agree with TRBD1. V trimming: 3 bases; J trimming: 4 bases; junction bases outside the gene matches: 10. Looked up from germline, CDR1 is MGHRA and CDR2 is YSYEKL. CDR3 length equals 16 residues. CDR3 loop: CASSQTGQGLIETQYF. The CDR3, as DNA: TGCGCCAGCAGCCAGACCGGACAGGGTTTAATAGAGACCCAGTACTTC.

The rearrangement joins TRBV7-3 to TRBJ1-6, with 9 bases that match TRBD1. Germline-derived CDR1 and CDR2 are SGHTA and FQGTGA. The CDR3 extends over 15 amino acids. The V and J ends lost 5 bases and 7 bases, in that order; junction bases with no gene match: 6. The CDR3 DNA follows: TGTGCCAGCAGCCTACAGGGGGCGGGAAATTCACCCCTCCACTTT. Protein sequence: CASSLQGAGNSPLHF.

A few counts support this clone. The V call is TRBV6-5, the J call TRBJ1-5, with D possibly being TRBD1 (5 bases). From germline, CDR1 is MNHEY and CDR2 SVGAGI. The CDR3 is 15 amino acids. Between the trimmed V and J ends, which lost 6 bases and 0 bases, there was a span of 12 bases. CDR3 residues: CASRRTQYSNQPQHF. CDR3 nucleotides: TGTGCCAGCAGGCGGACACAGTATAGCAATCAGCCCCAGCATTTT.

V usage is TRBV7-8 and J usage is TRBJ1-5, with D unresolved. This CDR3 contains 13 residues. Germline lookup yields CDR1 SGHVS and CDR2 FQNEAQ. V shed 10 bases and J shed 3 bases, with 13 bases lying between them. The CDR3, as DNA: TGTGCCACCTCAGAGCAGTCCAATCAGCCCCAGCATTTT. Translation: CATSEQSNQPQHF.

The chain recombines TRBV29-1 with TRBJ1-1, with 8 bases fitting TRBD1. Germline V gene sequence: CDR1 SQVTM, CDR2 ANQGSEA. V lost 1 base and J lost 4; bases outside the gene matches: 8. This CDR3 comprises 15 residues. DNA for the CDR3: TGCAGCGTTGAAGGTCAGGGGGCAAGCGGCACTGAAGCTTTCTTT. It yields the protein CSVEGQGASGTEAFF.

V and J are TRBV4-2 and TRBJ2-5, with TRBD1 as a possible D gene (6 bases). The V and J ends lost 1 base and 5 bases respectively, with 17 bases between them. In germline, CDR1 is LGHNA, CDR2 YNFKEQ. This CDR3 has 16 amino acids. The DNA of the CDR3 is TGTGCCAGCAGCCAAGTTCGAGACAGGTGGCGGGAGACCCAGTACTTC. It is translated as CASSQVRDRWRETQYF.

The V gene is TRBV5-1, the J gene TRBJ1-2; D may be TRBD1 (5 bases). Germline CDR1 reads SGHRS; CDR2 reads YFSETQ. The CDR3 extends over 14 amino acids. Trimming stripped 4 bases from V and 8 bases from J, with 18 bases between. The CDR3 sequence: CASSRSLTREGYTF. The CDR3 nucleotides read TGCGCCAGCAGCAGATCCCTCACCAGGGAGGGCTACACCTTC.

The CDR3, as DNA: TGCAGCGTTGCGCTGACTGGGGCCAACGTCCTGACTTTC. It is translated as CSVALTGANVLTF. The chain recombines TRBV29-1 with TRBJ2-6; no definite D call. Germline values: CDR1 SQVTM, CDR2 ANQGSEA. The CDR3 runs to 13 residues. V was pared by 4 bases and J by 2 bases, with 6 bases between.

This clone was detected a few times. The V gene is TRBV18, the J gene TRBJ2-1; possibly TRBD2 for D (6 bases). The CDR3 has 15 amino acids. The V end was cut by 1 base, the J end by 6 bases, with 13 bases between. CDR1 KGHSH and CDR2 LQKENI come from the germline V gene. CDR3 region: CASSPQGGFLNEQFF. In DNA form, the CDR3 reads TGTGCCAGCTCACCACAGGGAGGTTTCCTCAATGAGCAGTTCTTC.

The genes are TRBV30 and TRBJ1-6, with 7 bases fitting TRBD1. Germline V gene sequence: CDR1 GTSNPN, CDR2 SVGIG (reference sequence). The junction had 2 bases not matched to a gene; V was cut back by 3 bases and J by 9 bases. This CDR3 spans 12 amino acids. The CDR3 nucleotides are TGTGCCTGGAGGAACAGGGGTTCACCCCTCCACTTT. It specifies CAWRNRGSPLHF.

V gene TRBV5-6 combines with J gene TRBJ2-7; D remains ambiguous. The V end lost 0 bases, the J end lost 4 bases, and 5 bases lay between the germline ends. The CDR3 length is 12 residues. CDR1 is SGHDT and CDR2 is YYEEEE in the germline V gene. The DNA for the CDR3 is TGTGCCAGCAGCTTGGAGGATTACGAGCAGTACTTC. As protein: CASSLEDYEQYF.

This clone was counted only a few times. The rearrangement joins TRBV7-6 to TRBJ2-7, with D possibly TRBD1 on 5 matching bases. V was trimmed by 1 base and J by 1 base, leaving 11 bases between them. The CDR3 contains 15 residues. CDR1 is SGHVS and CDR2 is FNYEAQ in the germline V gene. The CDR3, as DNA: TGTGCCAGCAGCTTAGGGCAGGACAATTCCTACGAGCAGTACTTC. Amino acids: CASSLGQDNSYEQYF. Looking up the rest from reference TRBV7-6 and TRBJ2-7 gives the full variable domain: GAGVSQSPRYKVTKRGQDVALRCDPISGHVSLYWYRQALGQGPEFLTYFNYEAQQDKSGLPNDRFSAERPEGSISTLTIQRTEQRDSAMYRCASSLGQDNSYEQYFGPGTRLTVT.

This clone was counted between two and nine times. This chain links TRBV7-2 with TRBJ1-2; D call uncertain. Trimming removed 1 base from V and 8 bases from J, with 11 bases in between. The CDR3 is 13 residues long. Germline CDR1 is SGHTA and CDR2 is FQGNSA. Here the CDR3 DNA reads TGTGCCAGCAGCTTAGAAGGGAGGGCAGGCTACACCTTC. It yields the protein CASSLEGRAGYTF.

This clone has only one observation. V is TRBV4-3 and J is TRBJ1-6; TRBD1 is a possible D gene (5 bases). V lost 0 bases to trimming and J lost 8 bases, with 11 bases between them. The germline gives CDR1 LGHNA, CDR2 YSLEER. CDR3 length: 15 amino acids. The CDR3 DNA is TGCGCCAGCAGCCAAGATGATGCGGGACATTCACCCCTCCACTTT. Translating it yields CASSQDDAGHSPLHF.

J is TRBJ2-2 and V is TRBV9; D is perhaps TRBD1 (6 bases). Germline CDR1 is SGDLS and CDR2 is YYNGEE. The CDR3 extends over 14 amino acids. V was cut by 1 base and J by 3 bases, with 7 bases left in between. CDR3 nucleotides: TGTGCCAGCAGCGTACACAGGGACACCGGGGAGCTGTTTTTT. Amino acids: CASSVHRDTGELFF. The whole variable domain, remainder taken from reference TRBV9 and TRBJ2-2, is DSGVTQTPKHLITATGQRVTLRCSPRSGDLSVYWYQQSLDQGLQFLIQYYNGEERAKGNILERFSAQQFPDLHSELNLSSLELGDSALYFCASSVHRDTGELFFGEGSRLTVL.

V and J are TRBV29-1 and TRBJ2-1; 9 bases are a match to TRBD1. This CDR3 spans 14 amino acids. Trimming took 4 bases from V and 9 from J; bases not matched to a gene: 10. The germline CDR1 and CDR2 sequences are SQVTM and ANQGSEA. The CDR3 DNA sequence: TGCAGCGTTGTACAGGGGGCGCAGGACAGTGAGCAGTTCTTC. Protein product: CSVVQGAQDSEQFF.

The CDR3 protein is CSAEPPGQVYGGYTF. CDR3 DNA sequence: TGCAGCGCCGAACCTCCGGGACAGGTCTATGGGGGCTACACCTTC. The chain couples TRBV29-1 to TRBJ1-2, with TRBD1 matching 8 bases. The CDR3 totals 15 residues. CDR1 is SQVTM, CDR2 ANQGSEA, per germline. J gave up 8 bases and V 7 bases, and 18 bases lay outside the gene matches.

The rearrangement joins TRBV30 to TRBJ2-1; 7 bases agree with TRBD1. V lost 5 bases and J lost 8; bases outside the gene matches: 6. CDR3 size: 12 residues. The germline gives CDR1 GTSNPN, CDR2 SVGIG (reference sequence). The CDR3 loop reads CAWETGIHEQFF. The CDR3 region has the DNA TGTGCCTGGGAGACAGGGATACATGAGCAGTTCTTC.

This clone was picked up a small number of times. The gene calls are TRBV4-1 and TRBJ2-3, with D unclear. The CDR3 is made up of 15 amino acids. Germline-derived CDR1 and CDR2 are MGHRA and YSYEKL. Trimming took 0 bases from V and 5 from J, leaving 12 bases between them. The CDR3 coding sequence is TGCGCCAGCAGCCAAGATCAATGGGAACAAGATACGCAGTATTTT. Protein sequence: CASSQDQWEQDTQYF.

The chain recombines TRBV15 with TRBJ2-5, with D unresolved. Germline V lookup: CDR1 LNHNV, CDR2 YYDKDF (reference sequence). V was cut by 0 bases and J by 4 bases, with 6 bases left in between. The length of the CDR3 is 13 residues. The CDR3 loop is CATSRDWGETQYF. DNA of the CDR3: TGTGCCACCAGCAGAGATTGGGGAGAGACCCAGTACTTC.

The gene calls are TRBV6-6 and TRBJ1-4; D gene uncertain. Germline CDR1 MNHNY, CDR2 SVGAGI (reference sequence). V dropped 7 bases and J dropped 5 bases, with 14 bases sitting between them. The CDR3 has 14 amino acids. CDR3 DNA: TGTGCCAGCACCCTATACTCCGCCAATGAAAAACTGTTTTTT. Its translation: CASTLYSANEKLFF.

The chain recombines TRBV9 with TRBJ2-2; D not certain. Per germline, CDR1 SGDLS and CDR2 YYNGEE. V was clipped by 4 bases and J by 7 bases, with 17 bases between them. This CDR3 has 15 amino acids. CDR3 nucleotide sequence: TGTGCCAGCAGCCCCATTGGTTGGCGTGTCGGGGAGCTGTTTTTT. This gives the protein CASSPIGWRVGELFF.